A selection of T cell receptor beta chains follows, all from one sample in a study of identical twins. TCRdb redid the calling of the 5' RACE reads with MiXCR, one entry per CDR3 protein. Of more than 600,000 distinct CDR3 sequences in the sample, roughly 18% are singletons; the top ten hold about an eighth. These data also formed part of another study, on T cells expressing NK-cell markers.

Sequenced input: PBMCs. These receptors were taken from a young woman in good health. CDR3s include the opening cysteine and the closing phenylalanine or tryptophan. A D gene is named only where the DNA matches it firmly. Expanded clones get a size class; other rows say once, few or many, or leave the size out.

TRBD2,-,TRBV14,TRBJ2-7,CASSQSLRASGRSSYEQYF,TGTGCCAGCAGCCAATCATTAAGGGCTAGCGGGAGATCGTCCTACGAGCAGTACTTC
-,-,TRBV2,TRBJ2-5,CASSEARGGEQETQYF,TGTGCCAGCAGTGAAGCTAGAGGAGGGGAGCAAGAGACCCAGTACTTC
TRBD2,-,TRBV7-2,TRBJ2-3,CASSRPSWGGADTQYF,TGTGCCAGCAGCCGCCCTAGCTGGGGAGGGGCAGATACGCAGTATTTT
TRBD2,few,TRBV11-3,TRBJ2-3,CASSSTHPWRDLAGGPDTQYF,TGTGCCAGCAGCTCGACCCACCCCTGGAGAGACCTAGCGGGGGGGCCAGATACGCAGTATTTT
-,few,TRBV7-2,TRBJ2-3,CASSLPDIDTQYF,TGTGCCAGCAGCTTGCCAGACATTGATACGCAGTATTTT
-,few,TRBV20-1,TRBJ2-7,CSAVDGAYEQYF,TGCAGTGCCGTAGACGGGGCCTACGAGCAGTACTTC
TRBD1,few,TRBV2,TRBJ1-2,CASSERTGGGGYTF,TGTGCCAGCAGCGAACGAACAGGGGGTGGAGGCTACACCTTC
TRBD2,few,TRBV5-1,TRBJ2-2,CASSPPSGGETGELFF,TGCGCCAGCAGCCCCCCTAGCGGGGGCGAAACCGGGGAGCTGTTTTTT
-,-,TRBV5-1,TRBJ2-7,CATARQDSYEQYF,TGCGCCACGGCCCGACAGGATTCCTACGAGCAGTACTTC
-,few,TRBV5-1,TRBJ2-2,CASSLGAGSFGTGELFF,TGCGCCAGCAGCTTGGGGGCAGGGTCTTTTGGAACCGGGGAGCTGTTTTTT
-,many,TRBV6-5,TRBJ1-1,CASSHQTVNTEAFF,TGTGCCAGCAGTCACCAGACCGTGAACACTGAAGCTTTCTTT
-,few,TRBV5-5,TRBJ1-2,CASSLARGLGYGYTF,TGTGCCAGCAGCTTGGCCCGGGGGCTTGGCTATGGCTACACCTTC
-,-,TRBV27,TRBJ2-7,CASSLKGTPYEQYF,TGTGCCAGCAGTTTAAAAGGGACACCGTACGAGCAGTACTTC
-,few,TRBV10-3,TRBJ2-3,CAISPSSVTDTQYF,TGTGCCATCAGTCCTAGCTCCGTCACAGATACGCAGTATTTT
-,many,TRBV12-3/TRBV12-4,TRBJ1-6,CASSPTVSSPLHF,TGTGCCAGCAGCCCAACAGTGAGCTCACCCCTCCACTTT
-,few,TRBV18,TRBJ2-4,CASSPAKVVEANIQYF,TGTGCCAGCTCACCCGCTAAGGTCGTAGAGGCAAACATTCAGTACTTC
-,-,TRBV6-2/TRBV6-3,TRBJ1-5,CASSTRGTGQPQHF,TGTGCCAGCAGTACCCGGGGGACCGGTCAGCCCCAGCATTTT
-,-,TRBV7-2,TRBJ2-7,CASSLDSGRYEQYF,TGTGCCAGCAGCCTGGACAGTGGGCGTTACGAGCAGTACTTC
-,-,TRBV29-1,TRBJ2-3,CSASGEPAGEQYF,TGCAGCGCTTCGGGAGAGCCGGCTGGCGAGCAGTATTTT
-,-,TRBV6-5,TRBJ2-2,CASSYPQHTGELFF,TGTGCCAGCAGTTACCCTCAGCACACCGGGGAGCTGTTTTTT
-,-,TRBV5-6,TRBJ1-3,CASSRMGQAAGNTIYF,TGTGCCAGCAGCAGGATGGGACAAGCAGCGGGAAACACCATATATTTT
TRBD1,-,TRBV10-3,TRBJ1-5,CAISPGTGIGQPQHF,TGTGCCATCAGCCCCGGGACAGGGATCGGTCAGCCCCAGCATTTT
-,-,TRBV10-2,TRBJ2-1,CASSELGGAASYNEQFF,TGCGCCAGCAGTGAGCTGGGCGGGGCGGCCTCCTACAATGAGCAGTTCTTC
TRBD2,-,TRBV18,TRBJ2-5,CASSQGTSGKETQYF,TGTGCCAGCTCACAGGGGACTAGCGGTAAAGAGACCCAGTACTTC
-,-,TRBV20-1,TRBJ2-3,CSALPNTDTQYF,TGCAGCGCCCTTCCCAACACAGATACGCAGTATTTT
-,-,TRBV7-6,TRBJ2-7,CASSLYQGTYEQYF,TGTGCCAGCAGCTTATACCAGGGTACCTACGAGCAGTACTTC
-,-,TRBV9,TRBJ2-2,CASSVVMVGELFF,TGTGCCAGCAGCGTAGTCATGGTCGGGGAGCTGTTTTTT
-,-,TRBV20-1,TRBJ2-7,CSASAGTPYEQYF,TGCAGTGCTAGTGCAGGGACACCCTACGAGCAGTACTTC
TRBD1,-,TRBV7-9,TRBJ2-3,CASRSAGGPDTQYF,TGTGCCAGCCGATCGGCAGGGGGCCCAGATACGCAGTATTTT
-,-,TRBV3-1,TRBJ2-5,CASSPLAGEKTQYF,TGTGCCAGCAGCCCCCTAGCAGGAGAAAAGACCCAGTACTTC
TRBD2,-,TRBV12-3/TRBV12-4,TRBJ2-1,CASSLWAGGVLNEQFF,TGTGCCAGCAGTTTATGGGCGGGAGGGGTACTCAATGAGCAGTTCTTC
-,-,TRBV6-5,TRBJ1-1,CASSYNSLNTEAFF,TGTGCCAGCAGTTACAACAGCCTGAACACTGAAGCTTTCTTT
TRBD2,-,TRBV20-1,TRBJ2-7,CSARDRRGYYEQYF,TGCAGTGCTAGAGATCGGCGGGGGTACTACGAGCAGTACTTC
-,few,TRBV6-1,TRBJ1-4,CASSRDVSEKLFF,TGTGCCAGCAGTAGGGACGTCTCTGAAAAACTGTTTTTT
TRBD2,-,TRBV10-3,TRBJ2-5,CAISESSGGRPSETQYF,TGTGCCATCAGTGAGTCAAGCGGGGGGCGGCCCTCAGAGACCCAGTACTTC
-,few,TRBV7-9,TRBJ1-4,CASSFVPGGEKLFF,TGTGCCAGCAGCTTTGTTCCCGGCGGGGAAAAACTGTTTTTT
TRBD2,few,TRBV12-3/TRBV12-4,TRBJ2-2,CASSWGELGTSGANTGELFF,TGTGCCAGCAGTTGGGGGGAGCTTGGGACTAGCGGGGCAAACACCGGGGAGCTGTTTTTT
-,-,TRBV3-1,TRBJ1-2,CASSSTAGGYTF,TGTGCCAGCAGCAGCACGGCTGGAGGCTACACCTTC